The following is a T cell receptor (beta chain) sequence with its context. The data stem from a study of blood T cell dynamics during melanoma immunotherapy. Study-wide context: First-line therapy was either pembrolizumab or nivolumab with ipilimumab for metastatic melanoma.

Repertoires were generated with immunoSEQ multiplex PCR, while TCRdb's copy carries only in-frame clones and drops some. The data show roughly 9,700 clones, with over 85% seen just once and roughly 32% held by the top ten. Time point specified: pre-treatment baseline. Disease control meant complete response, partial response or stable disease at 12 weeks. Patients with prior systemic cancer treatment, concomitant immunosuppressants, or other active malignancies were excluded. The sequence came from a human donor with melanoma. This specimen consisted of blood, obtained from a patient treated with checkpoint blockade.

Here the CDR3 reads CASSFGADNEQFF. CDR3 DNA: TGCGCCAGCAGCTTTGGGGCGGACAATGAGCAGTTCTTC. The chain has TRBV5-1 and TRBJ2-1, with a tentative D call TRBD1 (5 bases). Trimming took 2 bases from V and 5 from J, leaving 8 bases between them. This CDR3 has 13 residues. Germline CDR1 is SGHRS and CDR2 is YFSETQ.